A selection of T cell receptor beta chains follows, all from one sample in a study of blood T cell repertoires in COVID-19. The repertoire was sequenced with immunoSEQ multiplex PCR; TCRdb's copy has only in-frame clones and lacks some. Seen here are more than 250,000 clones, about nine tenths observed once, and the top ten hold 0.95% to 1.5%. Source material: PBMCs or T cells enriched from blood (not recorded which). Receptors were obtained from a woman aged 40-49 years with acute COVID-19. CDR3s include the opening cysteine and the closing phenylalanine or tryptophan. The D gene is left open where the match is weak. The size field is filled for only some rows; it gives once, few, many or a size class.

size: -; J: TRBJ2-7; V: TRBV5-8; D: TRBD2; CDR3: CAGEIAGASYEQYF; DNA: TGTGCCGGCGAAATAGCGGGAGCCTCCTACGAGCAGTACTTC
size: -; J: TRBJ2-7; V: TRBV3-1/TRBV3-2; D: -; CDR3: CASSRNPGHFSYEQYF; DNA: TGTGCCAGCAGCCGCAATCCGGGACACTTCTCCTACGAGCAGTACTTC
size: -; J: TRBJ2-4; V: TRBV2; D: TRBD2; CDR3: CASNTGTSKNIQYF; DNA: TGTGCCAGCAACACCGGGACTAGCAAAAACATTCAGTACTTC
size: -; J: TRBJ2-3; V: TRBV5-1; D: -; CDR3: CASSLTGLGTDTQYF; DNA: TGCGCCAGCAGCTTGACAGGGCTCGGCACAGATACGCAGTATTTT
size: few; J: TRBJ2-7; V: TRBV28; D: TRBD2; CDR3: CASSLGPSAAGEEYF; DNA: TGTGCCAGCAGCCTGGGACCTTCGGCTGCGGGGGAGGAGTACTTC
size: -; J: TRBJ1-1; V: TRBV6-2/TRBV6-3; D: -; CDR3: CASSFGPEAFF; DNA: TGTGCCAGCAGTTTTGGGCCCGAAGCTTTCTTT
size: -; J: TRBJ1-4; V: TRBV7-8; D: -; CDR3: CASSSTTGSEKLFF; DNA: TGTGCCAGCAGCTCAACAACAGGGAGCGAAAAACTGTTTTTT
size: -; J: TRBJ1-6; V: TRBV7-2; D: -; CDR3: CASSPSRVGNSPLHF; DNA: TGTGCCAGCAGCCCTAGTCGGGTCGGCAATTCACCCCTCCACTTT
size: -; J: TRBJ1-5; V: TRBV28; D: -; CDR3: CASSPPSNQPQHF; DNA: TGTGCCAGCAGCCCCCCGAGCAATCAGCCCCAGCATTTT
size: -; J: TRBJ2-2; V: TRBV25-1; D: -; CDR3: CASSELFGELFF; DNA: TGTGCCAGCAGTGAACTCTTTGGGGAGCTGTTTTTT
size: -; J: TRBJ2-5; V: TRBV15; D: -; CDR3: CATSRDGQQETQYF; DNA: TGTGCCACCAGCAGAGATGGGCAGCAAGAGACCCAGTACTTC
size: -; J: TRBJ2-3; V: TRBV7-3; D: -; CDR3: CASSRAAGADTQYF; DNA: TGTGCCAGCAGCCGAGCGGCGGGCGCAGATACGCAGTATTTT
size: -; J: TRBJ2-1; V: TRBV30; D: TRBD2; CDR3: CAWSPRGIAGTDNEQFF; DNA: TGTGCCTGGAGTCCCCGGGGTATAGCGGGAACCGACAATGAGCAGTTCTTC
size: -; J: TRBJ1-3; V: TRBV7-9; D: -; CDR3: CASSYSTGNTIYF; DNA: TGTGCCAGCAGTTATTCTACTGGAAACACCATATATTTT
size: once; J: TRBJ2-7; V: TRBV30; D: -; CDR3: CAWGVSGYEQYF; DNA: TGTGCCTGGGGGGTGAGCGGGTACGAGCAGTACTTC
size: -; J: TRBJ1-5; V: TRBV10-3; D: TRBD1; CDR3: CAISGGQWGNQPQHF; DNA: TGTGCCATCAGCGGGGGACAGTGGGGCAATCAGCCCCAGCATTTT
size: -; J: TRBJ2-1; V: TRBV7-8; D: TRBD2; CDR3: CASSKQPGLPYNEQFF; DNA: TGTGCCAGCAGCAAACAACCGGGACTACCGTACAATGAGCAGTTCTTC
size: -; J: TRBJ2-1; V: TRBV10-3; D: TRBD2; CDR3: CAISESREGNNEQFF; DNA: TGTGCCATCAGTGAGTCGCGGGAGGGTAACAATGAGCAGTTCTTC
size: -; J: TRBJ1-2; V: TRBV6-4; D: TRBD1; CDR3: CASSLDSGTGGYTF; DNA: TGTGCCAGCAGCCTAGACTCCGGGACAGGTGGCTACACCTTC
size: -; J: TRBJ1-3; V: TRBV3-1/TRBV3-2; D: -; CDR3: CASSQDPRENNKDSGNTIYF; DNA: TGTGCCAGCAGCCAAGACCCCCGGGAGAATAATAAGGACTCTGGAAACACCATATATTTT
size: -; J: TRBJ2-5; V: TRBV6-5; D: -; CDR3: CASSHQETQYF; DNA: TGTGCCAGCAGTCATCAAGAGACCCAGTACTTC
size: once; J: TRBJ1-6; V: TRBV7-8; D: -; CDR3: CASSSTWGGNSYNSPLHF; DNA: TGTGCCAGCAGCTCAACCTGGGGCGGAAACTCCTATAATTCACCCCTCCACTTT
size: -; J: TRBJ2-2; V: TRBV4-3; D: TRBD1; CDR3: CASSQETGPGELFF; DNA: TGCGCCAGCAGCCAAGAGACAGGGCCCGGGGAGCTGTTTTTT
size: -; J: TRBJ1-4; V: TRBV27; D: TRBD1; CDR3: CASSHRGRGEKLFF; DNA: TGTGCCAGCAGTCACAGGGGGCGTGGTGAAAAACTGTTTTTT
size: -; J: TRBJ2-1; V: TRBV24-1; D: TRBD2; CDR3: CATSEAAGDLTYNEQFF; DNA: TGTGCCACCAGTGAGGCGGCGGGGGACCTAACCTACAATGAGCAGTTCTTC
size: -; J: TRBJ2-5; V: TRBV5-1; D: -; CDR3: CASIGGDTFVETQYF; DNA: TGCGCCAGCATTGGTGGGGACACCTTTGTAGAGACCCAGTACTTC
size: few; J: TRBJ2-1; V: TRBV3-1/TRBV3-2; D: TRBD2; CDR3: CASSQGGTRINNEQFF; DNA: TGTGCCAGCAGCCAAGGCGGGACTAGGATCAACAATGAGCAGTTCTTC
size: -; J: TRBJ1-2; V: TRBV7-2; D: -; CDR3: CASSLVAVRLTYGYTF; DNA: TGTGCCAGCAGCTTAGTGGCCGTCAGGTTAACCTATGGCTACACCTTC
size: -; J: TRBJ1-4; V: TRBV5-1; D: TRBD1; CDR3: CASSLGQGEKLFF; DNA: TGCGCCAGCAGCTTGGGACAGGGGGAAAAACTGTTTTTT
size: -; J: TRBJ1-5; V: TRBV19; D: -; CDR3: CASSSGHAGNQPQHF; DNA: TGTGCCAGTAGTTCTGGACATGCGGGCAATCAGCCCCAGCATTTT
size: -; J: TRBJ2-1; V: TRBV10-2; D: TRBD2; CDR3: CASSVGTSATKSWNEQFF; DNA: TGCGCCAGCAGTGTAGGGACTAGCGCAACAAAAAGCTGGAATGAGCAGTTCTTC
size: -; J: TRBJ2-7; V: TRBV5-1; D: TRBD2; CDR3: CASSVGLAVDAYEQYF; DNA: TGCGCCAGCAGCGTTGGACTAGCGGTAGACGCCTACGAGCAGTACTTC
size: -; J: TRBJ2-1; V: TRBV3-1/TRBV3-2; D: TRBD2; CDR3: CASSPGLAAYNEQFF; DNA: TGTGCCAGCAGCCCGGGACTAGCGGCTTACAATGAGCAGTTCTTC
size: -; J: TRBJ1-1; V: TRBV28; D: -; CDR3: CASSLGGEAFF; DNA: TGTGCCAGCAGTTTAGGGGGGGAAGCTTTCTTT
size: -; J: TRBJ2-7; V: TRBV3-1/TRBV3-2; D: -; CDR3: CASSHKRGGSRVDYEQYF; DNA: TGTGCCAGCAGCCACAAAAGGGGGGGGTCGAGAGTTGACTACGAGCAGTACTTC
size: once; J: TRBJ2-5; V: TRBV30; D: -; CDR3: CAWSTTGGTQYF; DNA: TGTGCCTGGAGTACGACCGGGGGGACCCAGTACTTC
size: -; J: TRBJ2-1; V: TRBV5-4; D: TRBD2; CDR3: CASSLSGRSSYNEQFF; DNA: TGTGCCAGCAGCTTAAGCGGGAGGAGCTCCTACAATGAGCAGTTCTTC
size: -; J: TRBJ2-1; V: TRBV11-2; D: TRBD2; CDR3: CASSSTTSVDGDEQFF; DNA: TGTGCCAGCAGCTCCACTACTAGCGTAGACGGGGATGAGCAGTTCTTC
size: -; J: TRBJ2-1; V: TRBV9; D: -; CDR3: CASSVGTNFENEQFF; DNA: TGTGCCAGCAGCGTAGGGACTAATTTTGAAAATGAGCAGTTCTTC
size: -; J: TRBJ1-2; V: TRBV7-9; D: TRBD1; CDR3: CASSSPRTGTSSGYTF; DNA: TGTGCCAGCAGCTCCCCACGGACAGGGACGAGTAGTGGCTACACCTTC
size: -; J: TRBJ2-2; V: TRBV16; D: TRBD1; CDR3: CASSLRQGDTGELFF; DNA: TGTGCCAGCAGCCTGAGACAGGGGGACACCGGGGAGCTGTTTTTT
size: once; J: TRBJ2-7; V: TRBV19; D: TRBD2; CDR3: CASSQREGLGGPYEQYF; DNA: TGTGCCAGTTCACAGCGGGAGGGCTTGGGAGGTCCCTACGAGCAGTACTTC
size: -; J: TRBJ1-1; V: TRBV6-5; D: -; CDR3: CASKKADSAFF; DNA: TGTGCCAGCAAAAAGGCGGACAGTGCTTTCTTT
size: once; J: TRBJ1-1; V: TRBV6-6; D: -; CDR3: CASSYPRTALGEAFF; DNA: TGTGCCAGCAGTTACCCTCGGACAGCCTTGGGCGAAGCTTTCTTT
size: -; J: TRBJ1-1; V: TRBV28; D: TRBD1; CDR3: CASSPPTGTGVNTEAFF; DNA: TGTGCCAGCAGTCCACCTACCGGAACAGGGGTGAACACTGAAGCTTTCTTT
size: -; J: TRBJ2-3; V: TRBV5-1; D: TRBD2; CDR3: CASSYLAGGGTDTQYF; DNA: TGCGCCAGCAGCTATCTAGCGGGAGGGGGCACAGATACGCAGTATTTT
size: -; J: TRBJ1-6; V: TRBV9; D: -; CDR3: CASSVAGGSSYNSPLHF; DNA: TGTGCCAGCAGCGTAGCCGGAGGGAGCTCCTATAATTCACCCCTCCACTTT
size: -; J: TRBJ1-4; V: TRBV4-3; D: TRBD1; CDR3: CASSQGGQGNEKLFF; DNA: TGCGCCAGCAGCCAAGGGGGACAGGGGAATGAAAAACTGTTTTTT
size: -; J: TRBJ2-2; V: TRBV24-1; D: TRBD1; CDR3: CATSDFRQGGTGELFF; DNA: TGTGCCACCAGTGATTTCCGACAGGGGGGCACCGGGGAGCTGTTTTTT
size: -; J: TRBJ2-5; V: TRBV6-5; D: TRBD1; CDR3: CASSDRGLKTQYF; DNA: TGTGCCAGCAGCGACAGGGGTTTAAAGACCCAGTACTTC
size: -; J: TRBJ2-1; V: TRBV7-2; D: TRBD2; CDR3: CASSTQSLAGHEQFF; DNA: TGTGCCAGCAGCACGCAATCTCTAGCGGGGCATGAGCAGTTCTTC
size: few; J: TRBJ1-2; V: TRBV2; D: -; CDR3: CASIVGAGYGYTF; DNA: TGTGCCAGCATTGTAGGGGCCGGCTATGGCTACACCTTC
size: -; J: TRBJ2-5; V: TRBV28; D: -; CDR3: CASSSGTFQETQYF; DNA: TGTGCCAGCAGTTCAGGGACTTTTCAAGAGACCCAGTACTTC
size: -; J: TRBJ2-1; V: TRBV7-9; D: TRBD2; CDR3: CASSLAGSGSPSSYNEQFF; DNA: TGTGCCAGCAGCTTAGCAGGTAGCGGGAGCCCCAGCTCCTACAATGAGCAGTTCTTC
size: -; J: TRBJ1-1; V: TRBV5-1; D: TRBD1; CDR3: CASTKGASTEAFF; DNA: TGCGCCAGCACGAAGGGGGCTTCGACTGAAGCTTTCTTT
size: -; J: TRBJ2-5; V: TRBV10-1; D: -; CDR3: CASSGAAETQYF; DNA: TGCGCCAGCAGTGGGGCAGCAGAGACCCAGTACTTC
size: -; J: TRBJ1-5; V: TRBV7-2; D: -; CDR3: CASSSNPGTPVWGNQPQHF; DNA: TGTGCCAGCAGCTCGAATCCCGGGACTCCGGTCTGGGGCAATCAGCCCCAGCATTTT
size: -; J: TRBJ1-2; V: TRBV18; D: -; CDR3: CASSPGGDYGYTF; DNA: TGTGCCAGCTCACCAGGGGGCGACTATGGCTACACCTTC
size: -; J: TRBJ2-1; V: TRBV25-1; D: -; CDR3: CASSAGTTFNEQFF; DNA: TGTGCCAGCAGTGCCGGGACAACGTTCAATGAGCAGTTCTTC
size: -; J: TRBJ1-6; V: TRBV4-3; D: -; CDR3: CASSQGTSSYNSPLHF; DNA: TGCGCCAGCAGCCAAGGGACTAGCTCCTATAATTCACCCCTCCACTTT